The rows below give T cell receptor beta chains drawn from one sample of a study of blood T cell repertoires in COVID-19. Repertoires were generated with immunoSEQ multiplex PCR, while TCRdb's copy carries only in-frame clones and drops some. Here the sample spans under 300,000 clones, about 90% being singletons. Material for sequencing was peripheral blood. These receptors came from a man aged 60 to 75 with acute or convalescent COVID-19. Each CDR3 is given with its conserved first and last residue. Each record gives: CDR3 length, clone size, D gene, V gene, J gene, CDR3 protein, CDR3 DNA. D genes are given only for firm matches. Clone sizes are given selectively: once, few, many, or a class where the clone is expanded.

15,.,.,TRBV6-5,TRBJ1-3,CATTFVGANGNTIYF,TGTGCCACCACATTTGTAGGGGCAAATGGAAACACCATATATTTT
15,once,TRBD1,TRBV27,TRBJ2-1,CASSLSGGVGAEQFF,TGTGCCAGCAGTTTATCAGGGGGCGTCGGTGCTGAGCAGTTCTTC
17,.,.,TRBV4-2,TRBJ2-6,CASSLGREFSGANVLTF,TGTGCCAGCAGTTTAGGACGGGAATTCTCTGGGGCCAACGTCCTGACTTTC
12,once,.,TRBV6-1,TRBJ1-5,CASSESSQPQHF,TGTGCCAGCAGTGAATCTTCGCAGCCCCAGCATTTT
16,.,TRBD2,TRBV27,TRBJ2-7,CASSLSGTSGSYEQYF,TGTGCCAGCAGTTTATCGGGGACTAGCGGGAGTTATGAGCAGTACTTC
14,.,.,TRBV28,TRBJ1-1,CASSFSGDRAEAFF,TGTGCCAGCAGTTTCTCGGGGGATCGAGCTGAAGCTTTCTTT
13,.,.,TRBV29-1,TRBJ1-2,CSVERQRDYGYTF,TGCAGCGTTGAAAGGCAGAGGGACTATGGCTACACCTTC
13,.,TRBD1,TRBV9,TRBJ2-5,CASSPGQQETQYF,TGTGCCAGCAGCCCGGGACAGCAAGAGACCCAGTACTTC
15,.,TRBD2,TRBV28,TRBJ2-5,CASSSHSGGQETQYF,TGTGCCAGCAGTTCCCATAGCGGGGGCCAAGAGACCCAGTACTTC
14,once,TRBD1,TRBV6-2/TRBV6-3,TRBJ2-7,CASSDGTGSSEQYF,TGTGCCAGCAGTGACGGGACAGGGTCGAGCGAGCAGTACTTC
13,.,.,TRBV9,TRBJ1-3,CASSDYSGNTIYF,TGTGCCAGCAGCGACTATTCTGGAAACACCATATATTTT
14,.,TRBD1,TRBV19,TRBJ2-7,CASSRDRETHEQYF,TGTGCCAGTAGTCGGGACAGGGAAACGCACGAGCAGTACTTC
14,.,.,TRBV14,TRBJ1-1,CASSQATGNTEAFF,TGTGCCAGCAGCCAAGCGACAGGGAACACTGAAGCTTTCTTT
16,few,TRBD2,TRBV15,TRBJ2-7,CATSRELAGGPDEQYF,TGTGCCACCAGCAGAGAATTGGCGGGAGGGCCTGACGAGCAGTACTTC
15,many,TRBD2,TRBV11-2,TRBJ2-7,CASSSGLAGSYEQYF,TGTGCCAGCAGCTCCGGACTAGCGGGGTCCTACGAGCAGTACTTC
16,.,TRBD1,TRBV7-9,TRBJ2-7,CASSFTTGTATYEQYF,TGTGCCAGCAGCTTTACAACCGGGACAGCAACCTACGAGCAGTACTTC